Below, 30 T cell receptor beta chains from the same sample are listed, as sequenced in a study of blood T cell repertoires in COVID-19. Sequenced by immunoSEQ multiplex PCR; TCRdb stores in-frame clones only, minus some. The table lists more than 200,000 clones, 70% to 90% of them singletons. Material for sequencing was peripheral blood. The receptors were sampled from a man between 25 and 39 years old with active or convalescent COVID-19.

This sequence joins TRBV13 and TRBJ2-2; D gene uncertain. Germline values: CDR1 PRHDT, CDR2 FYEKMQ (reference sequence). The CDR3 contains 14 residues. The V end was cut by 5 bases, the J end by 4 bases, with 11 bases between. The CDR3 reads CASSASSATGELFF. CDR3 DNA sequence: TGTGCCAGCAGCGCTAGTAGTGCCACCGGGGAGCTGTTTTTT.

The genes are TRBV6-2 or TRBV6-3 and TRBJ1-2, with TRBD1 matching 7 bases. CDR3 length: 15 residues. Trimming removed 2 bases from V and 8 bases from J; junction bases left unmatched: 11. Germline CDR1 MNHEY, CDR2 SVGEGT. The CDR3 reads CASSYRDRLEVGYTF. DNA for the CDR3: TGTGCCAGCAGTTACCGGGACAGACTTGAGGTCGGCTACACCTTC.

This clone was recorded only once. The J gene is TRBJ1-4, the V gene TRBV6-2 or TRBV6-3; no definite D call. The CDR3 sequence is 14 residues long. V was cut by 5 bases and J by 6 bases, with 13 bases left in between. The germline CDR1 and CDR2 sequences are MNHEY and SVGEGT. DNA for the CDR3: TGTGCCAGCAGTGACCCCGGAGAGGATGAAAAACTGTTTTTT. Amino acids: CASSDPGEDEKLFF.

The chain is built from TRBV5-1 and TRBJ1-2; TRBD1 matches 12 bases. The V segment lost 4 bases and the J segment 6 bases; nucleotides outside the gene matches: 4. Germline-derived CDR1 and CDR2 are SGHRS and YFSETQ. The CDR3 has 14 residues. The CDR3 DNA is TGCGCCAGCAGCGGGGACAGGGGGCGCGATGGCTACACCTTC. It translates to CASSGDRGRDGYTF.

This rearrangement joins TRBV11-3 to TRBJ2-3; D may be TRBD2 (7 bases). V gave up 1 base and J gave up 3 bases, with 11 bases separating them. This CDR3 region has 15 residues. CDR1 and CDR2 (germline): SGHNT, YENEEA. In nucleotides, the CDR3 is TGTGCCAGCAGCTTAGGGCGGGGGCCAACAGATACGCAGTATTTT. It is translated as CASSLGRGPTDTQYF.

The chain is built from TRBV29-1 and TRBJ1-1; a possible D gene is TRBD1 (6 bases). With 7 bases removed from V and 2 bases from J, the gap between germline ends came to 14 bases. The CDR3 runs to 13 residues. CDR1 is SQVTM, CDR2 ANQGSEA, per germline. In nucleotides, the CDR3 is TGCAGCGGGGGTAGGGGGGGAAACACTGAAGCTTTCTTT. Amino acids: CSGGRGGNTEAFF.

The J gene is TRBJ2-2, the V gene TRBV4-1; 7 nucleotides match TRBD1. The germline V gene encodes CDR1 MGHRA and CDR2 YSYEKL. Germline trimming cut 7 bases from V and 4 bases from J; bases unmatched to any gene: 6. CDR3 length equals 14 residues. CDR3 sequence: CASNQGVGTGELFF. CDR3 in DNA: TGCGCCAGCAATCAGGGGGTGGGCACCGGGGAGCTGTTTTTT.

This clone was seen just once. The CDR3 nucleotides read TGTGCCAGCAGTGAAGGGGTTGTTGGCACAGGGACTAGGAAACTGTTTTTT. Translation gives CASSEGVVGTGTRKLFF. The chain has TRBV6-1 and TRBJ1-4; weak D call: TRBD1 (6 bases). Germline loops: CDR1 MNHNS, CDR2 SASEGT. The CDR3 length is 17 residues. The V end was cut by 1 base, the J end by 11 bases, with 23 bases between.

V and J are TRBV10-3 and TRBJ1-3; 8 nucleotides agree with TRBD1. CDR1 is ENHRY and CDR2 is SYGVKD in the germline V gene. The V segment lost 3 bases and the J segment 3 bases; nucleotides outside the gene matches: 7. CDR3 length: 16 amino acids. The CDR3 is CAISDPTGVRGNTIYF. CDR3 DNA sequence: TGTGCCATCAGTGACCCGACAGGGGTTCGTGGAAACACCATATATTTT.

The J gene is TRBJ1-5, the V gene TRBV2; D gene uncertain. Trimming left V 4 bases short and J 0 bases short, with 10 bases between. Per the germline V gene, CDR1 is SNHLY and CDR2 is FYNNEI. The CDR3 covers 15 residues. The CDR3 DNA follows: TGTGCCAGCAGTGGAGGAAGGTATAGCAATCAGCCCCAGCATTTT. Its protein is CASSGGRYSNQPQHF.

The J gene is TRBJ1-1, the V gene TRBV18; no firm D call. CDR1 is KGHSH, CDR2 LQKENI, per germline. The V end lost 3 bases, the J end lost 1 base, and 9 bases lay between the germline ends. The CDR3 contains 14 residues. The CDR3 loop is CASSPELQNTEAFF. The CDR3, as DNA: TGTGCCAGCTCACCCGAACTTCAGAACACTGAAGCTTTCTTT. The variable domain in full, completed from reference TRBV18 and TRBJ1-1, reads NAGVMQNPRHLVRRRGQEARLRCSPMKGHSHVYWYRQLPEEGLKFMVYLQKENIIDESGMPKERFSAEFPKEGPSILRIQQVVRGDSAAYFCASSPELQNTEAFFGQGTRLTVV.

The CDR3 spells CASRDSGTAIVGGYTF. Written as DNA, the CDR3 is TGTGCCAGCAGAGATTCCGGGACAGCCATTGTTGGCGGCTACACCTTC. The chain carries TRBV27 and TRBJ1-2, with 7 bases aligning to TRBD1. In germline, CDR1 is MNHEY, CDR2 SMNVEV (reference sequence). The CDR3 runs to 16 residues. V lost 6 bases, J lost 8 bases, and 18 bases stayed unmatched.

This chain's CDR3 is CASSYDRGSVTQYF. For the CDR3, the DNA is TGTGCCAGCAGTTACGACAGGGGTAGCGTGACCCAGTACTTC. The chain recombines TRBV6-5 with TRBJ2-5; TRBD1 matches 8 bases. Germline CDR1 is MNHEY and CDR2 is SVGAGI. V lost 2 bases to trimming and J lost 7 bases; unmatched junction nucleotides: 6. The CDR3 is made up of 14 amino acids.

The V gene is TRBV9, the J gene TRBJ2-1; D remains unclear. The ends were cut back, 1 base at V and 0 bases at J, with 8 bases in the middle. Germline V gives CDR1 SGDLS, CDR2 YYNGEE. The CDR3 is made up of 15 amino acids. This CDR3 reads CASSVTASSYNEQFF. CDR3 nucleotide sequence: TGTGCCAGCAGCGTAACCGCGAGCTCCTACAATGAGCAGTTCTTC.

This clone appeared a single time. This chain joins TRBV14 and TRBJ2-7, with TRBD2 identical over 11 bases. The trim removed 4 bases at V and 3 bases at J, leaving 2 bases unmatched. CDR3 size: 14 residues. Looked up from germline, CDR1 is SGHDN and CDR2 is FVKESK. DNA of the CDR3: TGTGCCAGCAGCCCGACTAGCGGGAACTACGAGCAGTACTTC. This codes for CASSPTSGNYEQYF.

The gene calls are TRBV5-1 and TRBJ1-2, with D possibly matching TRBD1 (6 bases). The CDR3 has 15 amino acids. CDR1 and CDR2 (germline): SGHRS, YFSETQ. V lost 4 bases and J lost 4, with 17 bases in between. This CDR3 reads CASSTGTYGSYGYTF. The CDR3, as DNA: TGCGCCAGCAGCACTGGGACATATGGGTCCTATGGCTACACCTTC.

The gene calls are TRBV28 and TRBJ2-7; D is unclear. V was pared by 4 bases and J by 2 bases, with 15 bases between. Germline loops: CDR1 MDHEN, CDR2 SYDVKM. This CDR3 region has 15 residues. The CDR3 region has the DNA TGTGCCAGCAGTTCCACAACCCCCGTCCCCTACGAGCAGTACTTC. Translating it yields CASSSTTPVPYEQYF.

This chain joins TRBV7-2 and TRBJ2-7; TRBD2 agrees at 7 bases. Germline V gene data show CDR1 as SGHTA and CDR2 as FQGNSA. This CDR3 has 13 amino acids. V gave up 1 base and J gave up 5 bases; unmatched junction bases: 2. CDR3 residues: CASSLVGGDEQYF. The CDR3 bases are TGTGCCAGCAGCTTAGTGGGGGGGGACGAGCAGTACTTC.

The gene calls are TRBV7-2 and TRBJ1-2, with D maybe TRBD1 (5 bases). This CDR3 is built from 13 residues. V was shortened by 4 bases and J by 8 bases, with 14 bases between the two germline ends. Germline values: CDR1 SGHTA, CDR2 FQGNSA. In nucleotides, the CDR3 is TGTGCCAGCAGCTCGGAACCAGGGTTCGGCTACACCTTC. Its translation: CASSSEPGFGYTF.

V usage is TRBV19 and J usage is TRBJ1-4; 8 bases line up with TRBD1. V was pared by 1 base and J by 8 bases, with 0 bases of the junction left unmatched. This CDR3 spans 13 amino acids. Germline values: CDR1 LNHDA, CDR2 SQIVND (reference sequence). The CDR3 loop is CASSIGTGEKLFF. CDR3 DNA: TGTGCCAGTAGTATAGGGACAGGGGAAAAACTGTTTTTT.

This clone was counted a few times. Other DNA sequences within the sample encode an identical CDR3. This chain's CDR3 is CSVVGRLNTEAFF. The CDR3 nucleotides read TGCAGCGTTGTGGGCCGGTTGAACACTGAAGCTTTCTTT. The chain links TRBV29-1 to TRBJ1-1, with D unclear. Germline CDR1 SQVTM, CDR2 ANQGSEA. CDR3 size: 13 residues. V was cut by 4 bases and J by 0 bases, with 9 bases left in between.

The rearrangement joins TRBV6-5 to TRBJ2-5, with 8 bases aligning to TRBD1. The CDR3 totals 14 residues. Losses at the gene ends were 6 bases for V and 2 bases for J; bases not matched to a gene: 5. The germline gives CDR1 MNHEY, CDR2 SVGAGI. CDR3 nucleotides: TGTGCCAGCAGCCTCGACAGGGGACAAGAGACCCAGTACTTC. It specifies CASSLDRGQETQYF.

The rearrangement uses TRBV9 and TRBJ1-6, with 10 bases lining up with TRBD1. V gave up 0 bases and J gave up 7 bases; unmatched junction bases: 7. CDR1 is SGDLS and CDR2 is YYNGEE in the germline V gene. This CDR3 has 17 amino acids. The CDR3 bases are TGTGCCAGCAGCGTAGACGACAGGGGGCAATTAAATTCACCCCTCCACTTT. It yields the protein CASSVDDRGQLNSPLHF. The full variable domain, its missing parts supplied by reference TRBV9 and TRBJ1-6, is DSGVTQTPKHLITATGQRVTLRCSPRSGDLSVYWYQQSLDQGLQFLIQYYNGEERAKGNILERFSAQQFPDLHSELNLSSLELGDSALYFCASSVDDRGQLNSPLHFGNGTRLTVT.

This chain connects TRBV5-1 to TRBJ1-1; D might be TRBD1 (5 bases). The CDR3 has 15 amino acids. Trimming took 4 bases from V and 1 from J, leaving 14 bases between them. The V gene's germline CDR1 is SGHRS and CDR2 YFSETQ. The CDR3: CASSPTAGKNTEAFF. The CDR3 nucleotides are TGCGCCAGCAGCCCGACAGCAGGAAAGAACACTGAAGCTTTCTTT.

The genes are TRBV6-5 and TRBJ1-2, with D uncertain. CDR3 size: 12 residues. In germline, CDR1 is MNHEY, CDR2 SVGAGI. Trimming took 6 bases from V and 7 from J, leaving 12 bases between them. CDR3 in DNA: TGTGCCAGCAGAAGCCACCCTTCTGGCTACACCTTC. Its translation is CASRSHPSGYTF.

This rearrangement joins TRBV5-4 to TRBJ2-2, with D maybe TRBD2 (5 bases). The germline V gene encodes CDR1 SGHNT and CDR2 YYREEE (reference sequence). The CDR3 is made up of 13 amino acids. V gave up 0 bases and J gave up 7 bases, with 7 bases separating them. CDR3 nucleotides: TGTGCCAGCAGCTTGGTTGGAGGCGGGGAGCTGTTTTTT. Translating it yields CASSLVGGGELFF.

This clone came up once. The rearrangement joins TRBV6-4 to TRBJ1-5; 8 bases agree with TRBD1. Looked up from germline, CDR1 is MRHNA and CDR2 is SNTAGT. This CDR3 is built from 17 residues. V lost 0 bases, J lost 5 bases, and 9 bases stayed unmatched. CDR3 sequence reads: CASSDSQTGDEDQPQHF. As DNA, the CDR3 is TGTGCCAGCAGTGACTCCCAGACAGGGGATGAGGATCAGCCCCAGCATTTT.

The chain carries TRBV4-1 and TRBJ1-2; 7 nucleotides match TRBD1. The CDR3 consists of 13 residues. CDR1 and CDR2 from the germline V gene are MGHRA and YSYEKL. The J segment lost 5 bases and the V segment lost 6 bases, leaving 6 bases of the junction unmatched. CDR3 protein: CASREQGNYGYTF. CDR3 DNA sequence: TGCGCCAGCAGGGAACAGGGGAATTATGGCTACACCTTC.

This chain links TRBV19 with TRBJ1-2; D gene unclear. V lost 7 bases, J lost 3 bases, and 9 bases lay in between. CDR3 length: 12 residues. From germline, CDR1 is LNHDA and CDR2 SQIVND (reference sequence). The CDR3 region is CASTRRDYGYTF. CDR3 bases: TGTGCCAGTACGAGAAGAGACTATGGCTACACCTTC.

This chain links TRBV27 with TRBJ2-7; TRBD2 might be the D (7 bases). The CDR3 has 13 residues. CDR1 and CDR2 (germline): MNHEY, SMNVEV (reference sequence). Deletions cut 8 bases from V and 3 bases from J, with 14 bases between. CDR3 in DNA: TGTGCCAGCGGGGGGGCGCCTCGCTACGAGCAGTACTTC. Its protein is CASGGAPRYEQYF.